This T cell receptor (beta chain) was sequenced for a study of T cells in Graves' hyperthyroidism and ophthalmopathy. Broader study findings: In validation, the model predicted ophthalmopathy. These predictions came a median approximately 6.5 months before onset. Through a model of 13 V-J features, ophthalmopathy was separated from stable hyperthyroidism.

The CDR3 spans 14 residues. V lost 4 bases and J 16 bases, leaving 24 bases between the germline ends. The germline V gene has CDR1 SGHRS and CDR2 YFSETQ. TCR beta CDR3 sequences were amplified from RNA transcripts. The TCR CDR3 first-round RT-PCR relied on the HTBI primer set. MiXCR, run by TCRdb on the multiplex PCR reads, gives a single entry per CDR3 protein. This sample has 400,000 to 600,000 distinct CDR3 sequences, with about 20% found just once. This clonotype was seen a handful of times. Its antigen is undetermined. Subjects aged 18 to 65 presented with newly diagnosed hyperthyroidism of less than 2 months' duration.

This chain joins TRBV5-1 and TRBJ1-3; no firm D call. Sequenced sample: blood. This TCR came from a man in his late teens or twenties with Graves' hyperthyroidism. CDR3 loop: CASSPQNNPSEAYF. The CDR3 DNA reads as TGCGCCAGCAGCCCCCAGAATAACCCCTCGGAGGCGTATTTT.